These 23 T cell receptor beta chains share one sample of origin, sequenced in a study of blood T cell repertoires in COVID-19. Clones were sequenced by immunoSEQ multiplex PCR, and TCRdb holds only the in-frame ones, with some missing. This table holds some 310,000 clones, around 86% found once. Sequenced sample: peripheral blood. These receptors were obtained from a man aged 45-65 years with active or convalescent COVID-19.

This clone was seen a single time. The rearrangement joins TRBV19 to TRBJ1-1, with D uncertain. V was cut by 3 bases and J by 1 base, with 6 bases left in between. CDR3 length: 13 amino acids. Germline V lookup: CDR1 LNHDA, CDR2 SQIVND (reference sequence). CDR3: CASSIAENTEAFF. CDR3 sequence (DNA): TGTGCCAGTAGTATCGCGGAGAACACTGAAGCTTTCTTT.

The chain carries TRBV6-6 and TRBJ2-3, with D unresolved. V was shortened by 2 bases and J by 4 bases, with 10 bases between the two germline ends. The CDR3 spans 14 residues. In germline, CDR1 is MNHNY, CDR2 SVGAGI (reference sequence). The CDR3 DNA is TGTGCCAGCAGTTACGGGCAGGATCCAGATACGCAGTATTTT. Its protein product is CASSYGQDPDTQYF.

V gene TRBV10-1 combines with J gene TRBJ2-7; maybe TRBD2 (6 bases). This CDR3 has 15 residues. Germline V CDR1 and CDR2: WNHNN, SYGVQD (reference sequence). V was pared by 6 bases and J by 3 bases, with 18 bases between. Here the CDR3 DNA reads TGCGCCAGCAGCACTTGGGGGGAGAAGGTCTACGAGCAGTACTTC. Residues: CASSTWGEKVYEQYF.

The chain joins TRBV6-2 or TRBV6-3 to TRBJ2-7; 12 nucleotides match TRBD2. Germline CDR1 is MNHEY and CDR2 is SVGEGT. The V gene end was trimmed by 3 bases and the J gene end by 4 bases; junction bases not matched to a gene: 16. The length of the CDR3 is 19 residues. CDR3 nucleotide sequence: TGTGCCAGCAGTTATAGAACTAGCGGGAGGCCAAGCTTTACATACGAGCAGTACTTC. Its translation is CASSYRTSGRPSFTYEQYF.

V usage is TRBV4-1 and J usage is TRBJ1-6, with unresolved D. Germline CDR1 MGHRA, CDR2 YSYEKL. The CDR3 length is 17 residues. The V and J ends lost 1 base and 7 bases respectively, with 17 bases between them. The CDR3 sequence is CASSQGLTDTQNSPLHF. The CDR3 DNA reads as TGCGCCAGCAGCCAAGGTCTAACCGATACGCAAAATTCACCCCTCCACTTT.

The CDR3 region has the DNA TGTGCCAGCAGCCTGAGGGAGTCCGATAATTCACCCCTCCACTTT. Protein sequence: CASSLRESDNSPLHF. The gene calls are TRBV11-2 and TRBJ1-6, with D hard to call. This CDR3 spans 15 amino acids. The germline CDR1 and CDR2 sequences are SGHAT and FQNNGV. With 5 bases removed from V and 5 bases from J, the gap between germline ends came to 13 bases.

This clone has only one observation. The CDR3 region is CASSLLGGRVTEAFF. CDR3 in DNA: TGCGCCAGCAGCTTGTTAGGGGGCAGGGTCACTGAAGCTTTCTTT. The rearrangement uses TRBV5-1 and TRBJ1-1, with 7 bases fitting TRBD1. The CDR3 has 15 amino acids. V lost 1 base and J lost 4; bases outside the gene matches: 7. Germline V gene data show CDR1 as SGHRS and CDR2 as YFSETQ.

Here the CDR3 reads CATQELAGVPETQYF. CDR3 DNA sequence: TGCGCCACCCAAGAACTAGCGGGAGTTCCAGAGACCCAGTACTTC. The gene calls are TRBV5-1 and TRBJ2-5; 11 bases align to TRBD2. The CDR3 covers 15 residues. CDR1 and CDR2 from the germline V gene are SGHRS and YFSETQ. J gave up 4 bases and V 9 bases, and 11 bases lay outside the gene matches.

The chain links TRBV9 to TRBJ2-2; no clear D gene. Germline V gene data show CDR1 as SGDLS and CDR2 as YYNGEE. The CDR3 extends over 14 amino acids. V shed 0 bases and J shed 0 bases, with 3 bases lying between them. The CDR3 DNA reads TGTGCCAGCAGCGTAGCTGCGAACACCGGGGAGCTGTTTTTT. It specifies CASSVAANTGELFF.

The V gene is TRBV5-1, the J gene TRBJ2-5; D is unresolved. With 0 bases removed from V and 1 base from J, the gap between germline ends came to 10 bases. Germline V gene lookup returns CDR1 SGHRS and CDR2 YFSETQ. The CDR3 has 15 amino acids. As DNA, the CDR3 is TGCGCCAGCAGCTTGGTTGGGCAGCTCCAAGAGACCCAGTACTTC. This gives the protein CASSLVGQLQETQYF.

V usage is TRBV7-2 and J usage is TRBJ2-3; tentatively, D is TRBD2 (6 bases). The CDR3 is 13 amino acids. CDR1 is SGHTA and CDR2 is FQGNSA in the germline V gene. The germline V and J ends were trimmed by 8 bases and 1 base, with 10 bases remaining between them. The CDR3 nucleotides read TGTGCCAGCGGAGGGACTGGCACAGATACGCAGTATTTT. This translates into CASGGTGTDTQYF.

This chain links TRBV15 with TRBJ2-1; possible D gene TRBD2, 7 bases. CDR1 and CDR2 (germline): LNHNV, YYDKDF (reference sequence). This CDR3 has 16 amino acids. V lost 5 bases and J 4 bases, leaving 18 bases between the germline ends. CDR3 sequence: CATSRYWEGGYNEQFF. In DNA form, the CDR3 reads TGTGCCACCAGCCGCTATTGGGAGGGGGGATACAATGAGCAGTTCTTC.

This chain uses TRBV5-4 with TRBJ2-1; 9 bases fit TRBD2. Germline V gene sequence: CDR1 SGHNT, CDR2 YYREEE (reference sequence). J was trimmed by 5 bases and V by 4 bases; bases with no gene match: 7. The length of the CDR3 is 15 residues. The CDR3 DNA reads TGTGCCAGCAGCCCCCGACTAGCGGATCACAATGAGCAGTTCTTC. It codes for CASSPRLADHNEQFF.

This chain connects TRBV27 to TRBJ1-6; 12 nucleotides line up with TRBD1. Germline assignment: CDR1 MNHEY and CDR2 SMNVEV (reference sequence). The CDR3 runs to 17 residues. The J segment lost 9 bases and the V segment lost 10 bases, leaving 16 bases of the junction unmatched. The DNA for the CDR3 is TGTGCCATCTTATCAGCTAGGGACAGGGGGCTAGTTTCACCCCTCCACTTT. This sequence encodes CAILSARDRGLVSPLHF.

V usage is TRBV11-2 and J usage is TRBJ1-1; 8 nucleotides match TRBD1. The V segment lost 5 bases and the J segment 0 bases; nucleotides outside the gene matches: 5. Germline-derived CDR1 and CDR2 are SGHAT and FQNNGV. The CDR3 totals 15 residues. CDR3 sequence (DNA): TGTGCCAGCAGCGGCAGGGGGCTCATGAACACTGAAGCTTTCTTT. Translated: CASSGRGLMNTEAFF.

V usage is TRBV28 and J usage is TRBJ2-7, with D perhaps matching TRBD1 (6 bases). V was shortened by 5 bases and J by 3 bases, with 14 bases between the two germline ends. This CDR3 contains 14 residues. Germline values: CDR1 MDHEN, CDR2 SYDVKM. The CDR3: CASSPGQHNYEQYF. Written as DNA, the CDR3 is TGTGCCAGCAGTCCCGGACAGCACAACTACGAGCAGTACTTC.

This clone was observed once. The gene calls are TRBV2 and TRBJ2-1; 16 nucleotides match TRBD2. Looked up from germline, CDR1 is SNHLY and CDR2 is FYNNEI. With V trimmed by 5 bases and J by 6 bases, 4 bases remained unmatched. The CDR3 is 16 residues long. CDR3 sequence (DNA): TGTGCCAGCAGTTATGGGACTAGCGGGAGGGGCAATGAGCAGTTCTTC. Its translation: CASSYGTSGRGNEQFF.

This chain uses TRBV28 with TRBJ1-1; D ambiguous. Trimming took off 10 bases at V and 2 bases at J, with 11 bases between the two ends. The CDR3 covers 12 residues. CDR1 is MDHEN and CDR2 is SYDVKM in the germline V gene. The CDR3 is CATTEGNTEAFF. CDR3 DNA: TGTGCCACAACTGAGGGTAACACTGAAGCTTTCTTT. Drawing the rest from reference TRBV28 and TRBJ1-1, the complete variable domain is DVKVTQSSRYLVKRTGEKVFLECVQDMDHENMFWYRQDPGLGLRLIYFSYDVKMKEKGDIPEGYSVSREKKERFSLILESASTNQTSMYLCATTEGNTEAFFGQGTRLTVV.

The CDR3 loop reads CASSPPDRSETGELFF. As DNA, the CDR3 is TGTGCCAGCTCACCTCCCGACAGAAGCGAAACCGGGGAGCTGTTTTTT. J is TRBJ2-2 and V is TRBV18; tentatively, D is TRBD1 (5 bases). Trimming stripped 3 bases from V and 5 bases from J, with 16 bases between. Per the germline V gene, CDR1 is KGHSH and CDR2 is LQKENI. The CDR3 has 16 residues.

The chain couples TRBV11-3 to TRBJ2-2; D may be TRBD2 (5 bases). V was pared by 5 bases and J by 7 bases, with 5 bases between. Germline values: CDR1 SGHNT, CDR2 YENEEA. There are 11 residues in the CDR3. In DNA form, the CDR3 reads TGTGCCAGCAGCGAGGGCGGGGAGCTGTTTTTT. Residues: CASSEGGELFF.

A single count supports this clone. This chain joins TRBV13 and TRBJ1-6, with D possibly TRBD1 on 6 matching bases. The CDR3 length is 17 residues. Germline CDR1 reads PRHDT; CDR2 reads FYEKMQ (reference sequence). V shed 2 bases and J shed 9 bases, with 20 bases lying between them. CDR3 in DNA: TGTGCCAGCAGCTTACGGCCAGGGGTCTGGTACGGTTCACCCCTCCACTTT. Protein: CASSLRPGVWYGSPLHF.

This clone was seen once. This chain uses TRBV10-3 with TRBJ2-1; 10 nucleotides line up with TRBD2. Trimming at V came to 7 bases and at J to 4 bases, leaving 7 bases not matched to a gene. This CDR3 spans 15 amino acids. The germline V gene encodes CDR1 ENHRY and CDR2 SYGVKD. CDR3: CAIMSSGGPYNEQFF. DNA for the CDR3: TGTGCCATCATGAGTAGCGGGGGGCCTTACAATGAGCAGTTCTTC.

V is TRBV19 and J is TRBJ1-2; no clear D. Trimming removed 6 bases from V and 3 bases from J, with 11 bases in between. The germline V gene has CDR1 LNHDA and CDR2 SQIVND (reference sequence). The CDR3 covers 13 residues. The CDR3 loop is CASSRGGYYGYTF. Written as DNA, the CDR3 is TGTGCCAGTAGCCGGGGAGGGTACTATGGCTACACCTTC.